The 18 T cell receptor beta chains given below trace back to one sample, sequenced in a study of T cell responses to AZD1222 COVID-19 vaccine. Sequenced by immunoSEQ multiplex PCR; TCRdb stores in-frame clones only, minus some. Of some 140,000 clones in the sample, 80% to 95% were seen once. The specimen was peripheral blood, collected on day 0 of AZD1222 vaccination. The receptors were gathered from an adult in good health.

V and J are TRBV2 and TRBJ2-7, with D possibly being TRBD1 or TRBD2 (5 bases each). CDR3 size: 12 residues. V dropped 6 bases and J dropped 1 base, with 7 bases sitting between them. Germline CDR1 SNHLY, CDR2 FYNNEI. The CDR3 sequence: CASRRGSYEQYF. CDR3 in DNA: TGTGCCAGCAGGAGGGGTTCCTACGAGCAGTACTTC.

The V gene is TRBV6-5, the J gene TRBJ1-5; D is undetermined. This CDR3 has 13 residues. The V and J ends lost 6 bases and 5 bases respectively, with 11 bases between them. Germline V gene lookup returns CDR1 MNHEY and CDR2 SVGAGI. CDR3 bases: TGTGCCAGCAGGGGTCTAGGGCATCAGCCCCAGCATTTT. Translation: CASRGLGHQPQHF.

The chain has TRBV15 and TRBJ1-5; no firm D call. The CDR3 is 17 residues long. With 4 bases removed from V and 1 base from J, the gap between germline ends came to 17 bases. The germline CDR1 and CDR2 sequences are LNHNV and YYDKDF (reference sequence). CDR3 bases: TGTGCCACCAGCACCAGAGGGCGCGGGGTGAGCAATCAGCCCCAGCATTTT. Translated, it gives CATSTRGRGVSNQPQHF.

The V and J genes are TRBV7-2 and TRBJ2-5; D not resolved. The CDR3 covers 14 residues. CDR1 is SGHTA, CDR2 FQGNSA, per germline. V was shortened by 5 bases and J by 4 bases, with 14 bases between the two germline ends. The CDR3 loop is CASSLVLLGETQYF. In DNA, the CDR3 is TGTGCCAGCAGCCTGGTCTTGTTGGGAGAGACCCAGTACTTC. The complete variable domain, with remaining parts taken from reference TRBV7-2 and TRBJ2-5, reads GAGVSQSPSNKVTEKGKDVELRCDPISGHTALYWYRQSLGQGLEFLIYFQGNSAPDKSGLPSDRFSAERTGGSVSTLTIQRTQQEDSAVYLCASSLVLLGETQYFGPGTRLLVL.

Worth noting for this clone: A read error may account for a junction end that differs from germline. The chain uses TRBV5-3 and TRBJ1-2; D call uncertain. TRBV5-3 is assigned to the ORF class and has an uncertain function. The CDR3 extends over 8 amino acids. The CDR3 sequence: CARSLGVF. In DNA form, the CDR3 reads TGTGCCAGAAGCTTGGGGGTCTTC.

This chain joins TRBV28 and TRBJ1-5; no definite D call. Trimming removed 4 bases from V and 6 bases from J, with 13 bases in between. This CDR3 region has 14 residues. The germline V gene encodes CDR1 MDHEN and CDR2 SYDVKM. In DNA, the CDR3 is TGTGCCAGCAGTTCGGGAGGAGGGAGTCAGCCCCAGCATTTT. Translating gives CASSSGGGSQPQHF.

J is TRBJ2-1 and V is TRBV12-3 or TRBV12-4; D is possibly TRBD2 (5 bases). This CDR3 spans 11 amino acids. V lost 6 bases and J 13 bases, leaving 13 bases between the germline ends. The CDR3 DNA sequence: TGTGCCAGCAGCCAGACCGGGGTCCAGTTCTTC. This encodes CASSQTGVQFF.

This clone appeared a few times. The chain couples TRBV5-1 to TRBJ2-5, with 16 bases that match TRBD2. Germline assignment: CDR1 SGHRS and CDR2 YFSETQ. The trim removed 4 bases at V and 5 bases at J, leaving 8 bases unmatched. CDR3 size: 17 residues. CDR3 protein: CASSIGTSGRAYETQYF. The CDR3 nucleotides read TGCGCCAGCAGCATAGGGACTAGCGGGAGGGCCTATGAGACCCAGTACTTC.

The genes are TRBV12-1 and TRBJ1-2; the listed D gene, TRBD1, was not tested against the DNA. TRBV12-1 is an annotated pseudogene. This CDR3 is built from 13 residues. In DNA form, the CDR3 reads TGTGCCAGCAGCTTTCAGGGCCTCTCTGGCTACACCTTC. Translating gives CASSFQGLSGYTF.

The chain links TRBV19 to TRBJ2-5; TRBD2 might be the D (6 bases). V was shortened by 1 base and J by 0 bases, with 18 bases between the two germline ends. Germline loops: CDR1 LNHDA, CDR2 SQIVND (reference sequence). This CDR3 comprises 18 residues. CDR3 in amino acids: CASSIVTFGAGHQETQYF. CDR3 nucleotides: TGTGCCAGTAGTATAGTAACGTTCGGCGCGGGACACCAAGAGACCCAGTACTTC.

The J gene is TRBJ1-6, the V gene TRBV7-8; D call uncertain. This CDR3 spans 13 amino acids. V gave up 5 bases and J gave up 6 bases, with 8 bases separating them. The germline V gene has CDR1 SGHVS and CDR2 FQNEAQ. For the CDR3, the DNA is TGTGCCAGCAGCGCAATAGCTAATTCACCCCTCCACTTT. This encodes CASSAIANSPLHF. Looking up the rest from reference TRBV7-8 and TRBJ1-6 gives the full variable domain: GAGVSQSPRYKVAKRGQDVALRCDPISGHVSLFWYQQALGQGPEFLTYFQNEAQLDKSGLPSDRFFAERPEGSVSTLKIQRTQQEDSAVYLCASSAIANSPLHFGNGTRLTVT.

CDR3 region: CASSLSGTNTGELFF. The CDR3 coding sequence is TGTGCCAGCAGTTTGAGTGGCACGAACACCGGGGAGCTGTTTTTT. The chain links TRBV6-4 to TRBJ2-2; D ambiguous. V lost 5 bases to trimming and J lost 0 bases, with 10 bases between them. The CDR3 contains 15 residues. Germline V gives CDR1 MRHNA, CDR2 SNTAGT.

The genes are TRBV30 and TRBJ2-5, with D hard to call. V lost 6 bases and J 3 bases, leaving 14 bases between the germline ends. CDR1 and CDR2 (germline): GTSNPN, SVGIG (reference sequence). CDR3 length: 13 amino acids. Written as DNA, the CDR3 is TGTGCCTGCAGCCGTTGGGCGGAAGAGACCCAGTACTTC. Translation gives CACSRWAEETQYF.

This clone is a singleton in its sample. The rearrangement uses TRBV2 and TRBJ1-1; D gene ambiguous. The germline gives CDR1 SNHLY, CDR2 FYNNEI. The CDR3 has 11 residues. Trimming stripped 10 bases from V and 4 bases from J, with 10 bases between. The CDR3 region is CATLQSTEAFF. In DNA form, the CDR3 reads TGTGCCACCTTACAGTCCACTGAAGCTTTCTTT.

CDR3 nucleotide sequence: TGTGCCAGCACCAAGGGAGTGTATAGCAATCAGCCCCAGCATTTT. Amino acid sequence: CASTKGVYSNQPQHF. The rearrangement uses TRBV28 and TRBJ1-5; no firm D call. The length of the CDR3 is 15 residues. Trimming shortened V by 7 bases and J by 0 bases, and 13 bases separated the two germline ends. Germline CDR1 and CDR2: MDHEN and SYDVKM.

The gene calls are TRBV27 and TRBJ1-5, with D uncertain. The CDR3 contains 13 residues. Trimming stripped 3 bases from V and 6 bases from J, with 9 bases between. CDR1 is MNHEY, CDR2 SMNVEV, per germline (reference sequence). In nucleotides, the CDR3 is TGTGCCAGCAGTTTGGGAGGGTTTCAGCCCCAGCATTTT. Translating it yields CASSLGGFQPQHF.

The table lists this clone with a count of one. The V and J genes are TRBV7-6 and TRBJ2-1; a possible D gene is TRBD2 (7 bases). The V gene's germline CDR1 is SGHVS and CDR2 FNYEAQ. The CDR3 covers 17 residues. V lost 4 bases and J lost 8, with 24 bases in between. The CDR3 here is CASSSEGGAGVGDEQFF. CDR3 DNA: TGTGCCAGCAGCTCTGAGGGGGGGGCGGGAGTGGGAGATGAGCAGTTCTTC.

Points on this clone: The sample has other DNA sequences that encode this CDR3 too. V is TRBV7-9 and J is TRBJ1-1; possible D gene TRBD1, 6 bases. In germline, CDR1 is SEHNR, CDR2 FQNEAQ (reference sequence). The CDR3 spans 12 residues. V was clipped by 2 bases and J by 5 bases, with 6 bases between them. CDR3 sequence: CASSLRGTEAFF. The CDR3 bases are TGTGCCAGCAGCTTAAGGGGGACTGAAGCTTTCTTT. Combining the CDR3 with reference TRBV7-9 and TRBJ1-1 gives the whole variable domain DTGVSQNPRHKITKRGQNVTFRCDPISEHNRLYWYRQTLGQGPEFLTYFQNEAQLEKSRLLSDRFSAERPKGSFSTLEIQRTEQGDSAMYLCASSLRGTEAFFGQGTRLTVV.